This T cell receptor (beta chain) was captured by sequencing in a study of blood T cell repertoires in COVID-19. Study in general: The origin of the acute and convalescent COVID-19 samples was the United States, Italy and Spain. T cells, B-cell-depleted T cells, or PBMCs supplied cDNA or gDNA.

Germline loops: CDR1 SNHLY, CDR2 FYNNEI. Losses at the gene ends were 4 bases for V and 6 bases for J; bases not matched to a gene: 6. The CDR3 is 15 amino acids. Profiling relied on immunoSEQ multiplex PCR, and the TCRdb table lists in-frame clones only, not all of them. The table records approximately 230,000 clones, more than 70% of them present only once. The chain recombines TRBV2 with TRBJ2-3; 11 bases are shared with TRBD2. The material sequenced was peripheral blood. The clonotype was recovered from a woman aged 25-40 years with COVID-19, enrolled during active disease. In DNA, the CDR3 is TGTGCCAGCAGTGGGACTAGCGGGTGGGGGGATACGCAGTATTTT. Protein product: CASSGTSGWGDTQYF. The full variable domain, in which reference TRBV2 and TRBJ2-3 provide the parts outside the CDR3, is EPEVTQTPSHQVTQMGQEVILRCVPISNHLYFYWYRQILGQKVEFLVSFYNNEISEKSEIFDDQFSVERPDGSNFTLKIRSTKLEDSAMYFCASSGTSGWGDTQYFGPGTRLTVL.